This T cell receptor beta chain originates from a study of T cell repertoires in cytomegalovirus infection. Looking at the study overall: TCR beta signatures that were public indicated CMV infection and matching HLA type.

V shed 5 bases and J shed 4 bases, with 21 bases lying between them. Germline CDR1 MDHEN, CDR2 SYDVKM. CDR3 length: 16 residues. This clonotype was seen more than once but under ten times. TCRdb itself ran the reads through MiXCR, one entry per CDR3 protein. This repertoire shows about 150,000 distinct CDR3 sequences, roughly 17% found once; its top ten account for 18%. This sequence joins TRBV28 and TRBJ2-7, with a weak D call TRBD1 (6 bases). The receptor was isolated from a human donor in good health (CMV status not recorded). Some clones in this sample may be carry-over from other donors' samples. The material sequenced was CD8+ T cells from PBMCs. CDR3 loop: CASSPPGTGTYYEQYF. CDR3 coding DNA: TGTGCCAGCAGTCCCCCCGGGACGGGGACATATTACGAGCAGTACTTC.